A selection of T cell receptor beta chains follows, all from one sample in a study of early T cells in non-severe SARS-CoV-2 infection. Each CDR3 protein gets one entry after TCRdb re-called the 5' RACE reads with MiXCR. In the table there are 80,000 to 95,000 distinct CDR3 sequences, roughly 13% of which are singletons. Sample: whole blood. These receptors were taken from an adult who was a healthcare worker with PCR-confirmed SARS-CoV-2 infection or an uninfected control (not recorded which). The CDR3 runs from the conserved cysteine through the conserved F or W. Each record gives: J gene, D gene, clone size, CDR3 length, V gene, CDR3 protein, CDR3 DNA. D genes are given only for firm matches. Expanded clones are given a class, and other clones once, few, many or no size at all.

J: TRBJ2-1
D: .
size: .
length: 16
V: TRBV4-3
CDR3: CASSQVWGSSYNEQFF
DNA: TGCGCCAGCAGCCAAGTTTGGGGCAGCTCCTACAATGAGCAGTTCTTC

J: TRBJ1-1
D: .
size: many
length: 15
V: TRBV20-1
CDR3: CSARDPRGANTEAFF
DNA: TGCAGTGCTAGAGATCCCCGGGGGGCGAACACTGAAGCTTTCTTT

J: TRBJ1-1
D: .
size: few
length: 14
V: TRBV10-1
CDR3: CASSDRRSGTEAFF
DNA: TGCGCCAGCAGCGACCGTCGGAGCGGCACTGAAGCTTTCTTT

J: TRBJ2-2
D: .
size: .
length: 12
V: TRBV2
CDR3: CATTSLTGELFF
DNA: TGTGCCACTACTAGTTTAACCGGGGAGCTGTTTTTT

J: TRBJ1-4
D: .
size: few
length: 16
V: TRBV13
CDR3: CASSLLGASANEKLFF
DNA: TGTGCCAGCAGCTTACTGGGGGCGAGTGCTAATGAAAAACTGTTTTTT

J: TRBJ1-1
D: .
size: many
length: 15
V: TRBV12-3/TRBV12-4
CDR3: CASSLHSGLDTEAFF
DNA: TGTGCCAGCAGTTTACATTCAGGGCTCGACACTGAAGCTTTCTTT

J: TRBJ1-1
D: TRBD1
size: many
length: 14
V: TRBV12-3/TRBV12-4
CDR3: CASSSITGGTEAFF
DNA: TGTGCCAGCAGCTCCATTACAGGGGGTACTGAAGCTTTCTTT

J: TRBJ2-7
D: .
size: many
length: 16
V: TRBV7-2
CDR3: CASSLDQEAGNYEQYF
DNA: TGTGCCAGCAGCTTAGATCAGGAGGCAGGGAACTACGAGCAGTACTTC

J: TRBJ2-5
D: .
size: .
length: 14
V: TRBV7-9
CDR3: CASSPDPSQETQYF
DNA: TGTGCCAGCAGCCCGGACCCCAGCCAAGAGACCCAGTACTTC

J: TRBJ1-1
D: .
size: few
length: 13
V: TRBV20-1
CDR3: CSVGGQGVTEAFF
DNA: TGCAGTGTTGGGGGGCAGGGTGTCACTGAAGCTTTCTTT

J: TRBJ1-5
D: .
size: once
length: 12
V: TRBV12-3/TRBV12-4
CDR3: CASSFRRQPQHF
DNA: TGTGCCAGCAGTTTTCGTAGGCAGCCCCAGCATTTT

J: TRBJ1-4
D: .
size: .
length: 11
V: TRBV28
CDR3: CASSTQDRLVF
DNA: TGTGCCAGCAGTACCCAAGACCGCTTGGTTTTT

J: TRBJ1-2
D: .
size: many
length: 16
V: TRBV20-1
CDR3: CSARERRGSANYGYTF
DNA: TGCAGTGCTAGAGAACGGCGCGGATCAGCTAACTATGGCTACACCTTC

J: TRBJ2-1
D: .
size: many
length: 15
V: TRBV6-2/TRBV6-3
CDR3: CASSIGSSGYNEQFF
DNA: TGTGCCAGCAGTATAGGATCTTCTGGCTACAATGAGCAGTTCTTC

J: TRBJ2-3
D: .
size: few
length: 12
V: TRBV20-1
CDR3: CSASRRTDTQYF
DNA: TGCAGTGCTAGCCGGCGCACAGATACGCAGTATTTT

J: TRBJ1-6
D: .
size: many
length: 14
V: TRBV7-9
CDR3: CASSLEQYNSPLHF
DNA: TGTGCCAGCAGCTTAGAACAGTATAATTCACCCCTCCACTTT

J: TRBJ1-5
D: TRBD1
size: few
length: 16
V: TRBV28
CDR3: CASSSPKDRPNQPQHF
DNA: TGTGCCAGCAGTTCCCCAAAGGACAGGCCCAATCAGCCCCAGCATTTT

J: TRBJ2-7
D: .
size: .
length: 14
V: TRBV10-3
CDR3: CAIRKDVSSYEQYF
DNA: TGTGCCATCAGGAAAGATGTGAGCTCCTACGAGCAGTACTTC

J: TRBJ2-7
D: TRBD2
size: few
length: 16
V: TRBV19
CDR3: CASSISPSGVSYEQYF
DNA: TGTGCCAGTAGTATAAGCCCCAGCGGGGTCTCCTACGAGCAGTACTTC

J: TRBJ1-1
D: .
size: many
length: 11
V: TRBV29-1
CDR3: CSVPGSTEAFF
DNA: TGCAGCGTCCCCGGAAGCACTGAAGCTTTCTTT

J: TRBJ2-3
D: .
size: few
length: 15
V: TRBV7-2
CDR3: CASSLMVAGTDTQYF
DNA: TGTGCCAGCAGCTTAATGGTAGCTGGCACAGATACGCAGTATTTT

J: TRBJ1-2
D: .
size: once
length: 12
V: TRBV7-9
CDR3: CASSLAPYGYTF
DNA: TGTGCCAGCAGCCTGGCCCCCTATGGCTACACCTTC

J: TRBJ2-7
D: .
size: many
length: 17
V: TRBV20-1
CDR3: CSARDESGHIPSYEQYF
DNA: TGCAGTGCTAGAGACGAATCGGGACATATCCCCTCCTACGAGCAGTACTTC

J: TRBJ2-4
D: .
size: many
length: 12
V: TRBV6-6
CDR3: CASSVDRNIQYF
DNA: TGTGCCAGCAGTGTTGATAGGAACATTCAGTACTTC

J: TRBJ2-7
D: TRBD1
size: many
length: 15
V: TRBV6-5
CDR3: CASSDTGGAAYEQYF
DNA: TGTGCCAGCAGTGACACAGGGGGCGCCGCCTACGAGCAGTACTTC

J: TRBJ1-1
D: .
size: many
length: 16
V: TRBV21-1
CDR3: CASSGRDTHMNTEAFF
DNA: TGTGCCAGCAGCGGTCGGGACACACATATGAACACTGAAGCTTTCTTT

J: TRBJ2-2
D: .
size: many
length: 13
V: TRBV2
CDR3: CASNLGVTGELFF
DNA: TGTGCCAGCAACCTTGGGGTAACCGGGGAGCTGTTTTTT

J: TRBJ2-5
D: TRBD2
size: many
length: 20
V: TRBV15
CDR3: CATSRSGDLAGATYQETQYF
DNA: TGTGCCACCAGCAGGAGTGGGGACTTAGCGGGGGCAACGTACCAAGAGACCCAGTACTTC

J: TRBJ2-5
D: TRBD2
size: .
length: 15
V: TRBV20-1
CDR3: CSAGTPAGVQETQYF
DNA: TGCAGTGCTGGAACTCCTGCGGGGGTCCAAGAGACCCAGTACTTC

J: TRBJ1-1
D: .
size: few
length: 13
V: TRBV7-9
CDR3: CASSPWGQPEAFF
DNA: TGTGCCAGCAGCCCGTGGGGGCAGCCTGAAGCTTTCTTT

J: TRBJ2-3
D: .
size: many
length: 13
V: TRBV6-5
CDR3: CASSWGTTDTQYF
DNA: TGTGCCAGCAGCTGGGGGACCACAGATACGCAGTATTTT

J: TRBJ2-3
D: .
size: .
length: 14
V: TRBV20-1
CDR3: CSADGGPTVDTQYF
DNA: TGCAGTGCTGATGGGGGGCCCACTGTGGATACGCAGTATTTT

J: TRBJ2-5
D: .
size: many
length: 12
V: TRBV11-1
CDR3: CASSLAGMNQYF
DNA: TGTGCCAGCAGCTTAGCCGGGATGAACCAGTACTTC

J: TRBJ2-3
D: .
size: .
length: 15
V: TRBV2
CDR3: CASSSGTSSTDTQYF
DNA: TGTGCCAGCAGTTCCGGGACGTCCAGCACAGATACGCAGTATTTT

J: TRBJ1-6
D: .
size: few
length: 14
V: TRBV7-9
CDR3: CASSFETQNSPLHF
DNA: TGTGCCAGCAGCTTCGAGACACAAAATTCACCCCTCCACTTT

J: TRBJ2-6
D: .
size: .
length: 18
V: TRBV10-3
CDR3: CAISFQRTANSGANVLTF
DNA: TGTGCCATCAGCTTTCAACGGACAGCAAACTCTGGGGCCAACGTCCTGACTTTC

J: TRBJ2-1
D: .
size: .
length: 15
V: TRBV5-1
CDR3: CASSFTTNSYNEQFF
DNA: TGCGCCAGCAGCTTTACTACCAACTCCTACAATGAGCAGTTCTTC

J: TRBJ2-5
D: .
size: many
length: 16
V: TRBV20-1
CDR3: CSASRGLQTIKETQYF
DNA: TGCAGTGCTAGTCGGGGGCTTCAAACTATCAAAGAGACCCAGTACTTC

J: TRBJ2-3
D: .
size: many
length: 17
V: TRBV7-6
CDR3: CASSYQGIGGATDTQYF
DNA: TGTGCCAGCAGCTACCAAGGCATAGGGGGAGCTACAGATACGCAGTATTTT

J: TRBJ2-1
D: .
size: many
length: 15
V: TRBV11-2
CDR3: CASSFSSSVHNEQFF
DNA: TGTGCCAGCAGCTTTTCGTCTTCCGTGCACAATGAGCAGTTCTTC

J: TRBJ2-1
D: TRBD1
size: few
length: 15
V: TRBV7-9
CDR3: CASSLGQGQPNEQFF
DNA: TGTGCCAGCAGCTTAGGACAGGGGCAGCCCAATGAGCAGTTCTTC

J: TRBJ1-2
D: TRBD1
size: many
length: 13
V: TRBV6-5
CDR3: CASSPTGNYGYTF
DNA: TGTGCCAGCAGTCCGACAGGGAACTATGGCTACACCTTC

J: TRBJ2-7
D: .
size: once
length: 12
V: TRBV20-1
CDR3: CSASGQFGEQYF
DNA: TGCAGTGCCTCAGGACAGTTCGGGGAGCAGTACTTC

J: TRBJ1-6
D: .
size: .
length: 8
V: TRBV7-9
CDR3: CASSTRPF
DNA: TGTGCCAGCAGCACCCGTCCCTTT

J: TRBJ2-1
D: TRBD2
size: few
length: 16
V: TRBV7-2
CDR3: CASSLGGSGGYNEQFF
DNA: TGTGCCAGCAGCTTAGGTGGTAGCGGGGGGTACAATGAGCAGTTCTTC

J: TRBJ2-1
D: .
size: many
length: 17
V: TRBV7-2
CDR3: CASSFQVETSVAGGQFF
DNA: TGTGCCAGCAGCTTTCAAGTCGAGACTAGTGTCGCAGGGGGGCAGTTCTTC

J: TRBJ2-3
D: .
size: many
length: 15
V: TRBV19
CDR3: CASSDHLRVTDTQYF
DNA: TGTGCCAGTAGTGACCACCTCAGGGTCACAGATACGCAGTATTTT

J: TRBJ2-7
D: .
size: .
length: 13
V: TRBV3-1
CDR3: CASSQDEDYEQYF
DNA: TGTGCCAGCAGCCAAGACGAAGACTACGAGCAGTACTTC

J: TRBJ1-2
D: .
size: .
length: 13
V: TRBV28
CDR3: CASSQPVTYGYTF
DNA: TGTGCCAGCAGTCAACCAGTGACCTATGGCTACACCTTC

J: TRBJ2-2
D: TRBD2
size: .
length: 16
V: TRBV13
CDR3: CASSLYASGNTGELFF
DNA: TGTGCCAGCAGCTTATACGCTAGCGGTAACACCGGGGAGCTGTTTTTT

J: TRBJ1-4
D: .
size: many
length: 16
V: TRBV11-2
CDR3: CASSRGRLGINEKLFF
DNA: TGTGCCAGCAGCCGAGGGAGGCTGGGGATTAATGAAAAACTGTTTTTT

J: TRBJ1-2
D: .
size: many
length: 14
V: TRBV7-9
CDR3: CASSFLIPNYGYTF
DNA: TGTGCCAGCAGCTTTTTAATCCCTAACTATGGCTACACCTTC

J: TRBJ1-1
D: .
size: many
length: 12
V: TRBV6-5
CDR3: CASSPQLGEAFF
DNA: TGTGCCAGCAGCCCTCAGTTGGGTGAAGCTTTCTTT

J: TRBJ2-7
D: .
size: .
length: 15
V: TRBV20-1
CDR3: CSALNRDKSSYEQYF
DNA: TGCAGTGCCTTAAACCGGGACAAAAGCTCCTACGAGCAGTACTTC

J: TRBJ2-3
D: TRBD2
size: many
length: 16
V: TRBV7-2
CDR3: CASSSLAGGSTDTQYF
DNA: TGTGCCAGCAGCTCGCTAGCGGGGGGCTCCACAGATACGCAGTATTTT

J: TRBJ1-1
D: .
size: many
length: 12
V: TRBV7-9
CDR3: CASSSGSLEAFF
DNA: TGTGCCAGCAGCTCCGGGAGCCTAGAAGCTTTCTTT

J: TRBJ1-5
D: .
size: .
length: 13
V: TRBV7-6
CDR3: CASSLSLGQPQHF
DNA: TGTGCCAGCAGCTTATCCCTGGGTCAGCCCCAGCATTTT